This T cell receptor (beta chain) was captured by sequencing in a study of blood T cell repertoires in COVID-19. Study context: Acute and convalescent COVID-19 samples came from the United States, Italy and Spain. PBMCs, B-cell-depleted T cells, or T cells were the source of the cDNA or gDNA that made up the material.

The CDR3 has 14 residues. Looked up from germline, CDR1 is MDHEN and CDR2 is SYDVKM. V was clipped by 5 bases and J by 3 bases, with 13 bases between them. Per the original methods: It was from reference gene primer amplification that nucleated cell counts were estimated. Sequencing used immunoSEQ multiplex PCR; TCRdb keeps in-frame clones, though not all of them. Clone size and V and J calls were adopted from that table, with D and trimming inferred from the DNA. The data show 64,000 or so clones, roughly 91% seen once. The source is a human donor in a cohort sampled during active COVID-19. The rearrangement uses TRBV28 and TRBJ2-5; maybe TRBD2 (5 bases). The sequenced sample consisted of peripheral blood. The CDR3 protein is CASSTGIGEETQYF. The CDR3 DNA reads as TGTGCCAGCAGTACGGGGATTGGGGAAGAGACCCAGTACTTC.